This T cell receptor beta chain was observed in a study of human T cells and chemical hapten exposure. Study background: Sensitization applied 2% DPC to roughly 2 cm by roughly 2 cm of upper inner arm skin.

This clonotype has only a few counts. TCRdb re-called the RACE reads through MiXCR, storing one row per CDR3 protein. Seen here are roughly 260,000 distinct CDR3 sequences, about 9% observed once, and the top ten hold 2% to 3%. The time point: pre-sensitization, week 0. Treatment of the sample: therapeutic diphenylcyclopropenone sensitization with weekly scalp DPC. V shed 7 bases and J 4 bases; nucleotides not matched to a gene: 9. The germline gives CDR1 SQVTM, CDR2 ANQGSEA. This CDR3 has 13 amino acids. This sequence originates from a woman aged 40 to 55 with alopecia areata. Some clones in this sample may be carry-over from other donors' samples. The rearrangement uses TRBV29-1 and TRBJ1-1; 7 bases agree with TRBD1. This specimen consisted of whole blood, obtained in connection with sensitization to the hapten diphenylcyclopropenone (DPC). CDR3 sequence: CSDGMTGITEAFF. The CDR3 DNA reads TGCAGCGATGGAATGACAGGGATCACTGAAGCTTTCTTT.